This T cell receptor (beta chain) is drawn from a study of blood T cell repertoires in COVID-19. At the level of the study: Acute and convalescent COVID-19 specimens originated in the United States, Italy and Spain. T cells, B-cell-depleted T cells, or PBMCs provided the cDNA or gDNA that served as material.

The ends were cut back, 8 bases at V and 4 bases at J, with 12 bases in the middle. CDR1 and CDR2 from the germline V gene are MDHEN and SYDVKM. This CDR3 contains 13 residues. In terms of age and location, participants ranged from about 18 to 95 years and lived in about two dozen US areas. As processed by the authors: Amplified reference gene primers provided the basis for estimating nucleated cell counts. The protocol was immunoSEQ multiplex PCR, while the TCRdb copy is restricted to in-frame clones and leaves out a portion. The D gene and trimming were derived from the DNA, and the V and J assignments and clone size from that table. This table has 200,000 to 250,000 clones, roughly 84% appearing once.

The TCR was taken from a woman aged 40 to 55 who had recovered from COVID-19. Sequencing used PBMCs or T cells enriched from blood (not recorded which). This chain links TRBV28 with TRBJ1-3, with D possibly TRBD1 on 6 matching bases. The CDR3 loop is CASYTGWGNTIYF. DNA for the CDR3: TGTGCCAGCTATACAGGGTGGGGAAACACCATATATTTT.